The T cell receptor (beta chain) described here comes from a study of blood T cells in healthy people across ages. Germline V gives CDR1 SGHVS, CDR2 FQNEAQ. This CDR3 is 15 amino acids long. With 2 bases removed from V and 7 bases from J, the gap between germline ends came to 17 bases. Together with a sample-barcoded 5' primer, a J-beta primer mix was included in a second PCR lasting roughly 6 to 12 cycles. CDR3-containing paired-end reads numbering at least 2.5 million came from each sample. TCRdb recomputed calls from the 5' RACE reads with MiXCR, one row per CDR3 protein. Of around 990,000 distinct CDR3 sequences in the sample, 20% to 25% were seen once. The same sample was also studied in work on T cells of mothers and their children. From that report: No persistent microchimeric T cell clones were detected.

The sequencing sample was made of blood. The V call is TRBV7-8, the J call TRBJ2-5, with D tentatively TRBD1 (5 bases). This receptor was obtained from a girl aged 2 to 9 in good health. The CDR3 nucleotides read TGTGCCAGCAGCTTATACCAGGGCCCCGGGTGGACCCAGTACTTC. It specifies CASSLYQGPGWTQYF.